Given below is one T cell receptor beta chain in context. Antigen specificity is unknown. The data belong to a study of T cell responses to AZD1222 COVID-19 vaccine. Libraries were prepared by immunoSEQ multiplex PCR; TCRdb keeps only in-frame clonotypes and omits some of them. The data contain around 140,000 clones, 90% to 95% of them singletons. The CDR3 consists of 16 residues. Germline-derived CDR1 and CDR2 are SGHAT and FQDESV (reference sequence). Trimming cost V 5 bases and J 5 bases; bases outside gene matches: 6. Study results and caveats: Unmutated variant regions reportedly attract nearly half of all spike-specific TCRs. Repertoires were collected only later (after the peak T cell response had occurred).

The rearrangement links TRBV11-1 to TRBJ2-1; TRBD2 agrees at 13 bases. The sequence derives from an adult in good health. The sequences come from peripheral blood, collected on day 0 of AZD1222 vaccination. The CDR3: CASSPGLAGVHNEQFF. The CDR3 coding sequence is TGTGCCAGCAGCCCAGGACTAGCGGGGGTTCACAATGAGCAGTTCTTC. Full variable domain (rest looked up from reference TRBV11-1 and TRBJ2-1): EAEVAQSPRYKITEKSQAVAFWCDPISGHATLYWYRQILGQGPELLVQFQDESVVDDSQLPKDRFSAERLKGVDSTLKIQPAELGDSAMYLCASSPGLAGVHNEQFFGPGTRLTVL.